What follows are 19 T cell receptor beta chains derived from one specimen sequenced in a study of neurological immune-mediated disorders. Time point denoted: longitudinal time-point 3. Via MiXCR, TCRdb re-called the 5' RACE reads, giving one row per CDR3 protein. The table has 53,000 or so distinct CDR3 sequences, 7% to 10% seen once. The sequenced material came from PBMCs. Every receptor here comes from a woman in her thirties or forties in good health.

Ten or more counts support this clonotype. The genes are TRBV3-1 and TRBJ2-3; a weak D match, TRBD2 (6 bases). Trimming took off 3 bases at V and 2 bases at J, with 18 bases between the two ends. Germline CDR1 LGHDT, CDR2 YNNKEL (reference sequence). The length of the CDR3 is 17 residues. The CDR3 loop reads CASSHEPGTPYTDTQYF. The CDR3, as DNA: TGTGCCAGCAGCCACGAGCCCGGGACTCCATACACAGATACGCAGTATTTT.

The J gene is TRBJ2-5, the V gene TRBV18; 12 bases align to TRBD2. V was pared by 0 bases and J by 5 bases, with 4 bases of the junction left unmatched. Germline-derived CDR1 and CDR2 are KGHSH and LQKENI. The CDR3 sequence is 16 residues long. The CDR3 DNA follows: TGTGCCAGCTCACCACCGACTAGCGGGAGTGCGGAGACCCAGTACTTC. Its protein product is CASSPPTSGSAETQYF.

The sample holds many counts of this clonotype. The V and J genes are TRBV29-1 and TRBJ2-3; 9 bases are shared with TRBD1. The CDR3 length is 14 residues. Losses at the gene ends were 3 bases for V and 5 bases for J; bases not matched to a gene: 6. Germline assignment: CDR1 SQVTM and CDR2 ANQGSEA. CDR3 residues: CSVEGTGTVDTQYF. The DNA of the CDR3 is TGCAGCGTTGAGGGGACAGGGACCGTAGATACGCAGTATTTT.

This clonotype has ten or more counts. This sequence joins TRBV5-1 and TRBJ1-1; D gene unclear. CDR1 is SGHRS and CDR2 is YFSETQ in the germline V gene. This CDR3 is 16 amino acids long. Deletions cut 4 bases from V and 1 base from J, with 17 bases between. The CDR3, as DNA: TGCGCCAGCAGCCCGAAAGCGGTAGACAAGAACACTGAAGCTTTCTTT. Encoded protein: CASSPKAVDKNTEAFF.

This clonotype was recorded many times. The rearrangement joins TRBV5-1 to TRBJ2-3; D is uncertain. The germline CDR1 and CDR2 sequences are SGHRS and YFSETQ. This CDR3 is 11 amino acids long. Trimming took off 7 bases at V and 9 bases at J, with 12 bases between the two ends. The CDR3 nucleotides are TGCGCCAGCTCTTCGATGGGGACGCAGTATTTT. This gives the protein CASSSMGTQYF.

This clonotype was detected many times. V is TRBV7-2 and J is TRBJ1-1, with D maybe TRBD1 (5 bases). The V end lost 5 bases, the J end lost 6 bases, and 25 bases lay between the germline ends. CDR1 and CDR2 (germline): SGHTA, FQGNSA. The CDR3 spans 17 residues. CDR3 in amino acids: CASSLNGPLGGGAEAFF. CDR3 DNA sequence: TGTGCCAGCAGCCTTAACGGGCCTCTGGGGGGGGGGGCTGAAGCTTTCTTT.

This clonotype was observed many times. The chain uses TRBV5-6 and TRBJ2-2; D call uncertain. V was clipped by 3 bases and J by 6 bases, with 9 bases between them. Germline values: CDR1 SGHDT, CDR2 YYEEEE. The CDR3 runs to 13 residues. The CDR3 spells CASSSPLAGELFF. In DNA, the CDR3 is TGTGCCAGCAGCTCGCCATTGGCCGGGGAGCTGTTTTTT. Variable domain in full (rest from reference TRBV5-6 and TRBJ2-2): DAGVTQSPTHLIKTRGQQVTLRCSPKSGHDTVSWYQQALGQGPQFIFQYYEEEERQRGNFPDRFSGHQFPNYSSELNVNALLLGDSALYLCASSSPLAGELFFGEGSRLTVL.

Only a few counts were recorded for this clonotype. V gene TRBV2 combines with J gene TRBJ2-1; no reliable D call. The CDR3 runs to 13 residues. Trimming removed 1 base from V and 4 bases from J, with 5 bases in between. The germline V gene encodes CDR1 SNHLY and CDR2 FYNNEI. The DNA of the CDR3 is TGTGCCAGCAGTGAAGGACCTTACAATGAGCAGTTCTTC. This encodes CASSEGPYNEQFF.

The sample holds many counts of this clonotype. The V gene is TRBV4-1, the J gene TRBJ2-1; 11 positions match TRBD2. V trimming: 7 bases; J trimming: 8 bases; junction bases outside the gene matches: 10. The CDR3 totals 15 residues. Germline lookup yields CDR1 MGHRA and CDR2 YSYEKL. The CDR3 sequence is CASNSLAGVSDEQFF. In DNA form, the CDR3 reads TGCGCCAGCAATTCACTAGCGGGGGTTTCGGATGAGCAGTTCTTC.

This clonotype was seen at least ten times. The chain is built from TRBV6-5 and TRBJ1-1, with TRBD1 matching over 10 bases. This CDR3 has 15 residues. V was pared by 5 bases and J by 1 base, with 4 bases of the junction left unmatched. Per the germline V gene, CDR1 is MNHEY and CDR2 is SVGAGI. CDR3 nucleotide sequence: TGTGCCAGCAGTAAACGGGACAGGGGGAACACTGAAGCTTTCTTT. It specifies CASSKRDRGNTEAFF.

This clonotype was counted ten times or more. J is TRBJ1-1 and V is TRBV15; D may be TRBD1 (6 bases). Germline V gene lookup returns CDR1 LNHNV and CDR2 YYDKDF (reference sequence). V lost 0 bases to trimming and J lost 3 bases, with 20 bases between them. The CDR3 has 18 residues. This CDR3 reads CATSRDTLGRKGDTEAFF. In DNA form, the CDR3 reads TGTGCCACCAGCAGAGATACTCTGGGAAGGAAGGGGGACACTGAAGCTTTCTTT.

This clonotype was counted many times. The V gene is TRBV5-6, the J gene TRBJ1-1; TRBD1 might be the D (5 bases). Germline V gives CDR1 SGHDT, CDR2 YYEEEE. V shed 0 bases and J shed 8 bases, with 14 bases lying between them. The CDR3 totals 14 residues. In nucleotides, the CDR3 is TGTGCCAGCAGCTTGGGGGGCATTGGTTCGGAAGCTTTCTTT. Residues: CASSLGGIGSEAFF.

This clonotype came up a few times. The chain employs TRBV18 and TRBJ2-2; 8 nucleotides align to TRBD2. This CDR3 region has 18 residues. Germline V CDR1 and CDR2: KGHSH, LQKENI. The J segment lost 2 bases and the V segment lost 3 bases, leaving 11 bases of the junction unmatched. CDR3 in DNA: TGTGCCAGCTCACCTTCCTTGGTAGCGGGGCGAAACACCGGGGAGCTGTTTTTT. It yields the protein CASSPSLVAGRNTGELFF.

This clonotype was counted ten times or more. This chain joins TRBV5-1 and TRBJ2-7; D might be TRBD1 or TRBD2, each matching 5 bases. The germline V gene has CDR1 SGHRS and CDR2 YFSETQ. V lost 3 bases and J 3 bases, leaving 16 bases between the germline ends. This CDR3 has 15 amino acids. The CDR3 loop reads CASSYAWGTGYEQYF. CDR3 sequence (DNA): TGCGCCAGCAGCTATGCTTGGGGGACCGGCTACGAGCAGTACTTC.

The rearrangement joins TRBV12-3 or TRBV12-4 to TRBJ1-2, with D maybe TRBD1 (6 bases). Trimming pared 6 bases from V and 7 bases from J, leaving 18 bases between. The CDR3 is made up of 14 amino acids. The CDR3 here is CASSSIQGTGGYTF. As DNA, the CDR3 is TGTGCCAGCAGCTCAATACAGGGTACCGGTGGCTACACCTTC.

This clonotype appeared many times. This rearrangement joins TRBV7-8 to TRBJ2-1, with D unclear. V lost 5 bases to trimming and J lost 3 bases, with 14 bases between them. The germline gives CDR1 SGHVS, CDR2 FQNEAQ. The CDR3 spans 15 residues. The chain's CDR3 is CASSLWTASYNEQFF. The CDR3 DNA is TGTGCCAGCAGCCTATGGACCGCAAGCTACAATGAGCAGTTCTTC.

The sample holds many counts of this clonotype. The chain employs TRBV4-1 and TRBJ2-7; D is perhaps TRBD2 (5 bases). V was trimmed by 2 bases and J by 6 bases, leaving 11 bases between them. The CDR3 has 13 amino acids. The germline V gene encodes CDR1 MGHRA and CDR2 YSYEKL. Written as DNA, the CDR3 is TGCGCCAGCAGCCAAAAGTTGGCGGGCGAGCAGTACTTC. This gives the protein CASSQKLAGEQYF.

The table lists this clonotype with a few counts. V is TRBV2 and J is TRBJ2-1; 14 nucleotides align to TRBD2. Trimming at V came to 11 bases and at J to 1 base, leaving 10 bases not matched to a gene. The germline V gene encodes CDR1 SNHLY and CDR2 FYNNEI. This CDR3 has 17 residues. CDR3: CAGMGLAGVVSYNEQFF. CDR3 DNA: TGTGCCGGGATGGGACTAGCGGGGGTCGTGTCCTACAATGAGCAGTTCTTC. Combining the CDR3 with reference TRBV2 and TRBJ2-1 gives the whole variable domain EPEVTQTPSHQVTQMGQEVILRCVPISNHLYFYWYRQILGQKVEFLVSFYNNEISEKSEIFDDQFSVERPDGSNFTLKIRSTKLEDSAMYFCAGMGLAGVVSYNEQFFGPGTRLTVL.

This clonotype was seen a handful of times. The chain links TRBV6-2 or TRBV6-3 to TRBJ2-7; weak D call: TRBD1 (6 bases). The CDR3 is made up of 16 amino acids. Trimming shortened V by 1 base and J by 3 bases, and 16 bases separated the two germline ends. Germline CDR1 reads MNHEY; CDR2 reads SVGEGT. For the CDR3, the DNA is TGTGCCAGCAGTTACTATGGGCAGGGGTTGTACTACGAGCAGTACTTC. It specifies CASSYYGQGLYYEQYF.